The present entry profiles one TCR beta chain with its context. This specimen comes from a study of blood T cell repertoires in COVID-19. The germline CDR1 and CDR2 sequences are LNHDA and SQIVND (reference sequence). The CDR3 runs to 13 residues. V shed 8 bases, J shed 2 bases, and the junction held 2 bases outside the gene matches. In the study's own analysis: Quantification of nucleated cells was approximated via reference gene primer amplification. TCRdb's table, derived via immunoSEQ multiplex PCR, lists solely in-frame clones and lacks some. V and J calls and clone size follow that table, whereas D and trimming were derived from the DNA. Among 270,000 or so clones listed, about nine tenths were seen once.

This sequence originates from a woman in her thirties with active or convalescent COVID-19. The sequenced sample was peripheral blood. The chain links TRBV19 to TRBJ2-2; 7 positions match TRBD1. The CDR3 protein is CASRQGNTGELFF. In DNA, the CDR3 is TGTGCCAGTCGACAGGGAAACACCGGGGAGCTGTTTTTT.